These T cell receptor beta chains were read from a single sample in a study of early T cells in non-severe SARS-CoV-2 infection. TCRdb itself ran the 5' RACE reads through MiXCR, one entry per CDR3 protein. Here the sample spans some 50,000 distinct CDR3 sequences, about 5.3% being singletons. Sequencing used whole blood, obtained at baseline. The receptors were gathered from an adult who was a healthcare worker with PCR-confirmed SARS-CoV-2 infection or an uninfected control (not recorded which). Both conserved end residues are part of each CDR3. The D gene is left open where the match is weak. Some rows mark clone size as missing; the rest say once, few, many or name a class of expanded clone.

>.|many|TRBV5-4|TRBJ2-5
TGTGCCAGCAGCTCGCCAGTCCGGGAGACCCAGTACTTC
CASSSPVRETQYF
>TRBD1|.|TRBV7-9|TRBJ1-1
TGTGCCAGCAGCCGGACAGGGGCCCCTGAAGCTTTCTTT
CASSRTGAPEAFF
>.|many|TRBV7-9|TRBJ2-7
TGTGCCAGCAGCTTAGGGGCGGGAAGATACGAGCAGTACTTC
CASSLGAGRYEQYF
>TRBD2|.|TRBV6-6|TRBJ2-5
TGTGCCAGCAGTCCGGGACTAGCGGTTCCCCTACAAGAGACCCAGTACTTC
CASSPGLAVPLQETQYF
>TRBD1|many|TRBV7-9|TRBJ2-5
TGTGCCAGCACTCCGACAGGGCTTTATCAGGAGACCCAGTACTTC
CASTPTGLYQETQYF
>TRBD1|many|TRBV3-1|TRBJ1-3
TGTGCCAGCAGCCAACCGGGACAGGGAAACACCATATATTTT
CASSQPGQGNTIYF
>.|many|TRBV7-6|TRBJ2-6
TGTGCCAGCAGCACTTGGGGATTGGGAGCCACTGGGGCCAACGTCCTGACTTTC
CASSTWGLGATGANVLTF
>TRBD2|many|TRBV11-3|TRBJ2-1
TGTGCCAGCAGCTCGGGACTAGCGGGAGACAATGAGCAGTTCTTC
CASSSGLAGDNEQFF
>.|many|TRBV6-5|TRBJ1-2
TGTGCCAGCAGTCTAGTAGGGGACATCGATGGCTACACCTTC
CASSLVGDIDGYTF
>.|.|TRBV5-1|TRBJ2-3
TGCGCCAGCAGCCAGGAGGATACGCAGTATTTT
CASSQEDTQYF
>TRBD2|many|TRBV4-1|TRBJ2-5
TGCGCCAGCAGCCAAGATGGGAGGGTTGGAGAGACCCAGTACTTC
CASSQDGRVGETQYF
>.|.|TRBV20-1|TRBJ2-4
TGCAGTGCTAGGGGGTTACCCGGGGGCAAAAACATTCAGTACTTC
CSARGLPGGKNIQYF
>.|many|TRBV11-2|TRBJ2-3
TGTGCCAGCAGCTTAGAGATTACAGGAGATACGCAGTATTTT
CASSLEITGDTQYF
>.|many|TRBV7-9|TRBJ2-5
TGTGCCAGCAGCTTAGGGATCGAGACCCAGTACTTC
CASSLGIETQYF
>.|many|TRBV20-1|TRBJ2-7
TGCAGTGCTAGCTTAGGCGAGGCATTAGCCTACGAGCAGTACTTC
CSASLGEALAYEQYF
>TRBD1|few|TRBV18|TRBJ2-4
TGTGCCAGCTCACCAGGGGACAGGGGATTAGCCAAAAACATTCAGTACTTC
CASSPGDRGLAKNIQYF
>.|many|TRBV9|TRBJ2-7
TGTGCCAGCAGCGTAGGAGGAGGGATCTCCTACGAGCAGTACTTC
CASSVGGGISYEQYF
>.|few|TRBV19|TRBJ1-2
TGTGCCAGTACGCCTTGGGGCGGTGATGGCTACACCTTC
CASTPWGGDGYTF
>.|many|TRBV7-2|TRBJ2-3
TGTGCCAGCAGCGAAGTTGGGGGCGCGGCAGATACGCAGTATTTT
CASSEVGGAADTQYF
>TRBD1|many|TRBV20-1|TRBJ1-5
TGCAGTGTTGTACAGGGGTTCAATCAGCCCCAGCATTTT
CSVVQGFNQPQHF
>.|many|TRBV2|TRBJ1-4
TGTGCCAGCAGTGATCCAGGGCCCCCCAGCCTGTTTTTT
CASSDPGPPSLFF
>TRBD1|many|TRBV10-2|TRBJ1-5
TGCGCCAGCAGTGGGTCCAGGGGGCCGGAACAGCCCCAGCATTTT
CASSGSRGPEQPQHF
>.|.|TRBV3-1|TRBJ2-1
.
CASSQPWASGTKFF
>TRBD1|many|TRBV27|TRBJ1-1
TGTGCCAGCAACCCGGACAGGCCGGGCACTGAAGCTTTCTTT
CASNPDRPGTEAFF
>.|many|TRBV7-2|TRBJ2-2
TGTGCCAGCAGCTTGGGCAATACCGGATGGGGCACCGGGGAGCTGTTTTTT
CASSLGNTGWGTGELFF
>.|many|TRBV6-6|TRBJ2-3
TGTGCCAGCAGCTATCGGGGAGATACGCAGTATTTT
CASSYRGDTQYF
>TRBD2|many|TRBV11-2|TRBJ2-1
TGTGCCAGCAGCCAACGACGGGCTAGCGGGAGTCCTGCAAGTGAGCAGTTCTTC
CASSQRRASGSPASEQFF
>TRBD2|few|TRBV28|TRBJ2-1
TGTGCCAGCAGGGATAGCGGGAGAGGAACCTACAATGAGCAGTTCTTC
CASRDSGRGTYNEQFF
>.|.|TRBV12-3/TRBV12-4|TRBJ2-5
TGTGCCAGCACCCAGGGGCGTCAAGAGACCCAGTACTTC
CASTQGRQETQYF
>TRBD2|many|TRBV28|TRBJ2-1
TGTGCCAGCAGTTCCTCCGTTCCCAGGACTAGCGGGAGACCCCCCCATGAGCAGTTCTTC
CASSSSVPRTSGRPPHEQFF
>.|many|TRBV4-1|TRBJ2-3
TGCGCCAGCAGGTTCTTTCCTAGCCGACCTACAGATACGCAGTATTTT
CASRFFPSRPTDTQYF
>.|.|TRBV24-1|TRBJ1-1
TGTGCCACCGCCCGCAGGGGAATGAACACTGAAGCTTTCTTT
CATARRGMNTEAFF
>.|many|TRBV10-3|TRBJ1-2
TGTGCCATCAGTGAGCAGGGGTATGGCTACACCTTC
CAISEQGYGYTF
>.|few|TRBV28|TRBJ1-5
TGTGCCAGCAGTTTATCCAGCAGGCTTCTTGGGCAGCCCCAGCATTTT
CASSLSSRLLGQPQHF
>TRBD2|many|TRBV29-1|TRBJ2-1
TGCAGCGCCCTGGGGGCTAGCGGGAGGACCTACAATGAGCAGTTCTTC
CSALGASGRTYNEQFF
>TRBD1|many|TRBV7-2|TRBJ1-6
TGTGCCAGCAGCCCCAGGACAGGGGGCAGTTCACCCCTCCACTTT
CASSPRTGGSSPLHF
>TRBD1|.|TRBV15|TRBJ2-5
TGTGCCACCAGCAGAAGGACAGGGGGAGGAGAGACCCAGTACTTC
CATSRRTGGGETQYF
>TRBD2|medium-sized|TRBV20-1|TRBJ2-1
TGCAGTGCTGAGGGGAGGGCCCTCGGAAATGAGCAGTTCTTC
CSAEGRALGNEQFF
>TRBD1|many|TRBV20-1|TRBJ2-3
TGCAGTGCTACCCCCGGGACAGACAGCACAGATACGCAGTATTTT
CSATPGTDSTDTQYF
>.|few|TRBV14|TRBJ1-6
TGTGCCAGCAGCCAAGATCAAGATTCACCCCTCCACTTT
CASSQDQDSPLHF
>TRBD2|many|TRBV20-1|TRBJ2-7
TGCAGTGCTACCCGGACTAGCGGGAGCTACGAGCAGTACTTC
CSATRTSGSYEQYF
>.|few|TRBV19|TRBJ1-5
TGTGCCAGTAGGGATCAACAGGGAATTGACAATCAGCCCCAGCATTTT
CASRDQQGIDNQPQHF
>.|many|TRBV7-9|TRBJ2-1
TGTGCCAGCAGCTTACTCCTCTACAATGAGCAGTTCTTC
CASSLLLYNEQFF
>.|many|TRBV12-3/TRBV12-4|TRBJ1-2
TGTGCCAGCAGCCGGGCGTCGGAGGGCTATGGCTACACCTTC
CASSRASEGYGYTF
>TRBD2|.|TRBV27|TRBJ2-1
TGTGCCAGCAGGGCGGGAGGGACCAATGAGCAGTTCTTC
CASRAGGTNEQFF
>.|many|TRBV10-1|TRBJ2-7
TGCGCCAGCAGCCCGGACGGCTACGAGCAGTACTTC
CASSPDGYEQYF
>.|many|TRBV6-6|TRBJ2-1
TGTGCCAGCAGTTACGGACTGTCCGGCAATGAGCAGTTCTTC
CASSYGLSGNEQFF
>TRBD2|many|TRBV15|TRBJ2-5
TGTGCCACCAGCAGAGAACTAGCGGAGCTACCCCAAGAGACCCAGTACTTC
CATSRELAELPQETQYF
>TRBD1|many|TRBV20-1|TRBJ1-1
TGCAGTCCAAGGGGACAGGGCACTGAAGCTTTCTTT
CSPRGQGTEAFF
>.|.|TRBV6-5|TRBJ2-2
TGTGCCAGCAGGGGACGGAACGCGAACACCGGGGAGCTGTTTTTT
CASRGRNANTGELFF
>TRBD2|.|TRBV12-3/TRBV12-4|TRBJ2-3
TGTGCCAGCAGCCAACTAGCGGGAGGGACAGATACGCAGTATTTT
CASSQLAGGTDTQYF
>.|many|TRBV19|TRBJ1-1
TGTGCCAGTAGTTCCCCCCCAGGGTTGAACACTGAAGCTTTCTTT
CASSSPPGLNTEAFF
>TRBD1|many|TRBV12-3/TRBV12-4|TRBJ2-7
TGTGCCAGCAGTCTCCGGGACAGAAACTACGAGCAGTACTTC
CASSLRDRNYEQYF
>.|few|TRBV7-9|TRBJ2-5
TGTGCCAGCAGCCCTTCCGGGACGCGAGAGACCCAGTACTTC
CASSPSGTRETQYF
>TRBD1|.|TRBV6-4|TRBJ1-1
TGTGCCAGCAGTGAGCGGACAGGGGGTAACGCTGAAGCTTTCTTT
CASSERTGGNAEAFF
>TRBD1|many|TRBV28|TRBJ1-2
TGTGCCAGCAGTTTGGATGGATCGGACAGGCATGGCTACACCTTC
CASSLDGSDRHGYTF
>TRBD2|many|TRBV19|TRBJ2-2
TGTGCCAGTAGACTAGCGGGAGCCGGGGAGCTGTTTTTT
CASRLAGAGELFF